The 3 T cell receptor beta chains below all came from one sample that was sequenced in a study of radiotherapy plus CTLA-4 blockade in lung cancer. Generated by immunoSEQ multiplex PCR, the TCRdb table keeps only in-frame clones and is missing some. The profile shows tens of thousands of clones, 72% of them singletons. The input for sequencing was peripheral blood, taken from a patient treated with radiotherapy plus ipilimumab. These receptors all come from a human donor with non-small cell lung cancer whose response to radiotherapy plus ipilimumab could not be evaluated.

The chain recombines TRBV5-1 with TRBJ2-5; 8 bases map to TRBD2. The V and J ends lost 0 bases and 2 bases, in that order; junction bases with no gene match: 3. CDR3 length: 15 residues. Germline CDR1 SGHRS, CDR2 YFSETQ. This chain's CDR3 is CASSLAGGEQETQYF. The CDR3 coding sequence is TGCGCCAGCAGCTTGGCCGGGGGGGAACAAGAGACCCAGTACTTC. Filled out from reference TRBV5-1 and TRBJ2-5, the complete variable domain reads KAGVTQTPRYLIKTRGQQVTLSCSPISGHRSVSWYQQTPGQGLQFLFEYFSETQRNKGNFPGRFSGRQFSNSRSEMNVSTLELGDSALYLCASSLAGGEQETQYFGPGTRLLVL.

This chain links TRBV5-1 with TRBJ2-7; D is possibly TRBD1 (6 bases). The V gene's germline CDR1 is SGHRS and CDR2 YFSETQ. The CDR3 extends over 15 amino acids. Trimming took 4 bases from V and 1 from J, leaving 15 bases between them. CDR3: CASSLEGHNSYEQYF. DNA of the CDR3: TGCGCCAGCAGCCTCGAGGGACACAATTCCTACGAGCAGTACTTC.

This clone was seen only once. V gene TRBV25-1 combines with J gene TRBJ2-5; 7 nucleotides line up with TRBD1. Germline-derived CDR1 and CDR2 are MGHDK and SYGVNS. The CDR3 length is 13 residues. With 6 bases clipped from V and 2 bases from J, the junction kept 3 bases outside the gene matches. CDR3 coding DNA: TGTGCCAGCAGACCGGGACAGCAAGAGACCCAGTACTTC. This gives the protein CASRPGQQETQYF.